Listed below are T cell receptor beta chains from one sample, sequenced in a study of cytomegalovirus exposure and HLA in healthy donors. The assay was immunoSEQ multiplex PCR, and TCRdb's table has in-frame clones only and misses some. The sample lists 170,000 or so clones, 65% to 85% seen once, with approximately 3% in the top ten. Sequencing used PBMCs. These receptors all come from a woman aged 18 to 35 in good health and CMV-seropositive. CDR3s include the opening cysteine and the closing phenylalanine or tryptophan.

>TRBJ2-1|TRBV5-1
CASSFDPGAGGNEQFF
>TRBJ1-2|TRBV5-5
CASSLSSRVFQANYGYTF
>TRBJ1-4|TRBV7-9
CASSQEGGAEKLFF
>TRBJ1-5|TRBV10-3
CAITPGVNQPQHF
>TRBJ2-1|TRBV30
CAWRPPCPVNNEQFF
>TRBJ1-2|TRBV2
CASEALQGAGGYTF
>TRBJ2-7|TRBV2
CASSGDRGYEQYF
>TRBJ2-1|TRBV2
CASRAGQGWNEQFF
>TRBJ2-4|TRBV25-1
CASSDRTGEQNIQYF
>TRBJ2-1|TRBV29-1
CSAGGSSYNEQFF
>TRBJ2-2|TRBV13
CASSPLGSGVPGELFF
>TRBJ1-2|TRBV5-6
CASSSPFITRGYGYTF
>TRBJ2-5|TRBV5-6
CASSPRDRGRAQYF
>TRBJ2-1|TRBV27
CASAFWGGDYNEQFF
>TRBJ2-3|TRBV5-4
CASSLQSAGSTDTQYF
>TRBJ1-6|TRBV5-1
CASSLDVSSYNSPLHF
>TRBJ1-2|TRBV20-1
CSARAGYGYTF
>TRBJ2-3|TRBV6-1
CASSDYQGPDTQYF
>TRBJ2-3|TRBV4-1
CASSQEASGGVTDTQYF
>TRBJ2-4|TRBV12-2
CASRLDRGRENIQYF
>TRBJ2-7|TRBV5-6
CASSRVPGREQYF
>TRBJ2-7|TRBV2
CASRADTYEQYF
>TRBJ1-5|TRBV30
CAWSVPLSGNHQPQHF